This TCR beta chain emerged from a study of T cells in Graves' hyperthyroidism and ophthalmopathy (dated by TCRdb to the late 2010s). About the investigation overall: Peripheral blood was collected at initial diagnosis, before any treatment. After blood sampling, hyperthyroidism patients were treated with methimazole at a starting dose of 30 mg daily, and ophthalmopathy patients were treated with high-dose intravenous methylprednisolone. The study also compared thyroid tissue and blood T-cell repertoires from roughly six Graves' hyperthyroidism patients. TCR Vbeta CDR3 sequencing of 130 to 150 peripheral blood samples (roughly 41 ophthalmopathy, 75 or so hyperthyroidism and roughly 17 progressor patients) is reported in the paper. Whether ophthalmopathy could be predicted prospectively was tested in an independent validation cohort made up of approximately 19 hyperthyroidism patients plus 17 patients who later progressed to ophthalmopathy. A discovery cohort of around 98 patients, approximately 44 with Graves' ophthalmopathy and over 55 with stable Graves' hyperthyroidism, was used to find distinguishing TCR V-J signatures. The approximately 100 discovery patients were divided at random into training and test sets in a 7:3 ratio. General conclusions and limits of the study: No statistical method was used to fix the sample size in advance, and group allocation was not hidden from the investigators. Most expanded thyroid clonotypes (frequency above 0.001) were also detected in blood, suggesting blood repertoires may reflect thyroid immune responses. In validation, the model predicted progression to ophthalmopathy a median of roughly six months before onset, with 70% to 71% sensitivity and roughly 79% specificity. A model built on a 13 V-J signature distinguished ophthalmopathy from stable hyperthyroidism, reaching 87.88% sensitivity and 81.08% specificity in cross-validation and 80%/75% in testing.

As concerns this clonotype: The clone's antigen remains unknown. Base qualities are not recorded, but no much larger clone differs from it by a single base.

TCR beta CDR3 regions were amplified from RNA transcripts. The first round of RT-PCR for the TCR CDR3 was performed with the HTBI primer set and the Qiagen OneStep RT-PCR kit. The libraries were constructed in a second round of multiplex PCR and then size-selected and purified. The libraries were sequenced on an Illumina HiSeq2000 using paired-end 100 bp reads. As for how the authors treated the data: SOAPnuke was used to process the raw data, removing reads that contained adapters or uncalled bases, had a mean Phred below 15, or lacked an exact match to the constant primer or identifier. COPE v1.2.5 was used to merge high-quality paired reads, and clonotypes were defined as unique nucleotide sequences. Clonotypes were aligned to IMGT TRBV, TRBD and TRBJ reference segments using MiTCR v1.1. The analysis was restricted to V-J combinations with a frequency above 0.0001, which together covered about 99% of the repertoires. A TCS score was defined as the ratio between F50 (clonal expansion) and ExV (chaos), using BLOSUM62-based TCRdist between CDR3 peptides within each V-J. Welch's t-statistics and random forest reduced roughly 530 V-J features to 10 to 15, which were used in a naive Bayes classifier (R e1071). TCRdb reprocessed the public reads (quality trimming at Q25 with fastp, clone calling with MiXCR) and kept in-frame beta chains. Rows merge per CDR3 protein into single entries with the most common DNA and genes. TCRdb, not the original authors, processed these V and J calls. This sample holds about 380,000 distinct CDR3 sequences; under 20% were observed only once. The ten largest clones represent 35% to 45% of the sample.

Ophthalmopathy patients had moderately to severely active disease, with a Clinical Activity Score of 3 or more, a NOSPECS grade of 4 or more, and a disease duration of less than 3 months. Exclusion was applied to patients with uncontrolled infections, other autoimmune diseases, pregnancy or lactation. Diagnoses relied on clinical symptoms, serum thyroxine and TRAb, thyroid ultrasound and orbital computed tomography. Ficoll-Paque density gradient centrifugation was used to isolate PBMCs from about 9.4 ml of fresh peripheral blood. Total RNA was extracted using Trizol reagent, and RNA quality was assessed on an Agilent 2100 Bioanalyzer. Germline trimming: 4 bases from V, 2 bases from J; junction bases outside gene matches: 6. The germline V gene (reference sequence) specifies LGHDT as CDR1 and YNNKEL as CDR2. The CDR3 goes from the cysteine to the phenylalanine over 16 residues. The retained sequence is limited to the CDR3, 48 bases, with the frame set at the first base.

This sequence was found in a man in his late teens or twenties with Graves' ophthalmopathy. Recombination linked TRBV3-1 to TRBJ2-3; TRBD2 matches 10 bases in the middle. The sequenced sample consisted of blood. The DNA sequence is as follows: TGTGCCAGCAGCCCGAATAGCGGGGGGACCACAGATACGCAGTATTTT. It is translated as CASSPNSGGTTDTQYF.